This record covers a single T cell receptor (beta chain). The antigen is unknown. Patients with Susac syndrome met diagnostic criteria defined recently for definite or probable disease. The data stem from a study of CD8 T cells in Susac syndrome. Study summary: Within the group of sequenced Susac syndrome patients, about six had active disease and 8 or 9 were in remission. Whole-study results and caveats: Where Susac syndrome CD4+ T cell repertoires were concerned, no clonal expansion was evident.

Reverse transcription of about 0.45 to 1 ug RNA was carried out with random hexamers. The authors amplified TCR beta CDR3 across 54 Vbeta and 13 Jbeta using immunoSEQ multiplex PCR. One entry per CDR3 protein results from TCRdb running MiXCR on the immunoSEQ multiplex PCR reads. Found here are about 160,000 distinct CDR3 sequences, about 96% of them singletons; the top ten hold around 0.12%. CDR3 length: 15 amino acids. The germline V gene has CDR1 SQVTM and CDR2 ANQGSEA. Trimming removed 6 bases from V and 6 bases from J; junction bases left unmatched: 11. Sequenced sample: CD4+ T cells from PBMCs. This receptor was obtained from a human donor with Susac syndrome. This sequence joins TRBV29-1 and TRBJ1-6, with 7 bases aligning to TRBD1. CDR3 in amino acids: CSVATGALANSPLHF. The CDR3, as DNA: TGCAGCGTGGCTACAGGGGCCCTAGCTAATTCACCCCTCCACTTT.